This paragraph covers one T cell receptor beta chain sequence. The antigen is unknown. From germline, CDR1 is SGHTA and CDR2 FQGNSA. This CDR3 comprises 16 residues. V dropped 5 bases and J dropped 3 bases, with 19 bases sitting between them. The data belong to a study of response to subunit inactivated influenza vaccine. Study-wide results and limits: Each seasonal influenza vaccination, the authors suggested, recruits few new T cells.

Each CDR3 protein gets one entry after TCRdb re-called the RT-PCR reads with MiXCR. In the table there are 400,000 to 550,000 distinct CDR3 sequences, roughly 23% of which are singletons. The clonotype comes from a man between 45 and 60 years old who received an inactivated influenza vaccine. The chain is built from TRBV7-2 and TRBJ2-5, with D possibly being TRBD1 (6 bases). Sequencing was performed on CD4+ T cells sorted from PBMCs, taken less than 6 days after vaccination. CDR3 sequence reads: CASSPRRQVQKETQYF. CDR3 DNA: TGTGCCAGCAGCCCACGGAGACAGGTTCAAAAAGAGACCCAGTACTTC. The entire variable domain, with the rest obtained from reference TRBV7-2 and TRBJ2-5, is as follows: GAGVSQSPSNKVTEKGKDVELRCDPISGHTALYWYRQSLGQGLEFLIYFQGNSAPDKSGLPSDRFSAERTGGSVSTLTIQRTQQEDSAVYLCASSPRRQVQKETQYFGPGTRLLVL.